The rows below give T cell receptor beta chains drawn from one sample of a study of T cells in Graves' hyperthyroidism and ophthalmopathy. In TCRdb, the multiplex PCR reads were re-called with MiXCR into one record per CDR3 protein. The sample carries a few hundred thousand distinct CDR3 sequences, about 18% recorded once. Sequenced material: blood. The receptors derive from a woman between 50 and 59 years old with Graves' hyperthyroidism. Each CDR3 is given with its conserved first and last residue. The D gene is left open where the match is weak. Not all rows give a size; the values are once, few, many and, for expanded clones, a class.

J gene | V gene | clone size | D gene | CDR3 length | CDR3 protein | CDR3 DNA
TRBJ2-2 | TRBV19 | . | . | 14 | CATRSSPGTGELFF | TGTGCCACCCGTTCTAGCCCGGGAACCGGGGAGCTGTTTTTT
TRBJ1-6 | TRBV11-2 | many | . | 16 | CASSLAPSSYNSPLHF | TGTGCCAGCAGCTTAGCACCGAGCTCCTATAATTCACCCCTCCACTTT
TRBJ1-5 | TRBV19 | few | TRBD1 | 17 | CASRSTEAGGGNQPQHF | TGTGCCAGTAGAAGCACGGAGGCAGGGGGCGGCAATCAGCCCCAGCATTTT
TRBJ2-1 | TRBV9 | many | TRBD2 | 18 | CASSVDRLAGGVINEQFF | TGTGCCAGCAGCGTAGATAGATTAGCGGGAGGTGTGATCAATGAGCAGTTCTTC
TRBJ2-7 | TRBV5-1 | few | TRBD1 | 16 | CASRPPPDRVVSEQYF | TGCGCCAGCAGACCCCCCCCGGACAGGGTGGTATCCGAGCAGTACTTC
TRBJ1-4 | TRBV6-2/TRBV6-3 | few | . | 13 | CASSYSNVEKLFF | TGTGCCAGCAGTTACTCGAACGTTGAAAAACTGTTTTTT
TRBJ2-5 | TRBV13 | . | . | 13 | CASSFEDGETQYF | TGTGCCAGCAGCTTTGAGGACGGAGAGACCCAGTACTTC
TRBJ2-3 | TRBV2 | many | . | 14 | CASSALTARDTQYF | TGTGCCAGCAGTGCCTTGACAGCCCGAGATACGCAGTATTTT
TRBJ1-3 | TRBV5-1 | few | . | 16 | CASSSDGYDSGNTIYF | TGCGCCAGCAGCTCGGACGGCTATGACTCTGGAAACACCATATATTTT
TRBJ1-2 | TRBV2 | many | . | 14 | CASQPAARDYGYTF | TGTGCCAGCCAGCCGGCCGCCAGGGATTATGGCTACACCTTC
TRBJ2-1 | TRBV12-3/TRBV12-4 | . | . | 16 | CASSLRGPGGVDEQFF | TGTGCCAGCAGCCTGAGGGGGCCGGGAGGAGTCGATGAGCAGTTCTTC
TRBJ2-1 | TRBV5-4 | few | . | 14 | CASSFDSGGNEQFF | TGTGCCAGCAGCTTCGATTCAGGGGGGAATGAGCAGTTCTTC
TRBJ2-3 | TRBV7-2 | . | . | 14 | CASSPTDASDTQYF | TGTGCCAGCAGCCCCACGGACGCGAGTGATACGCAGTATTTT
TRBJ2-5 | TRBV28 | many | TRBD2 | 16 | CASSPFSTSGKETQYF | TGTGCCAGCAGTCCCTTCTCGACTAGCGGGAAAGAGACCCAGTACTTC
TRBJ1-5 | TRBV28 | . | . | 14 | CASSLMGADQPQHF | TGTGCCAGCAGTTTAATGGGGGCGGATCAGCCCCAGCATTTT
TRBJ2-5 | TRBV7-8 | many | . | 15 | CASSTFGVQRPTQYF | TGTGCCAGCAGCACCTTCGGGGTCCAGCGTCCGACCCAGTACTTC
TRBJ2-5 | TRBV10-3 | . | TRBD1 | 13 | CAISARGQETQYF | TGTGCCATCAGCGCCAGGGGGCAAGAGACCCAGTACTTC
TRBJ2-1 | TRBV7-2 | few | TRBD1 | 14 | CASSRTGGDNEQFF | TGTGCCAGCAGCCGGACAGGGGGGGACAATGAGCAGTTCTTC
TRBJ1-2 | TRBV5-1 | many | . | 13 | CASSLGQADGYTF | TGCGCCAGCAGCTTGGGACAGGCGGATGGCTACACCTTC
TRBJ2-1 | TRBV5-1 | many | TRBD2 | 16 | CASTPWGGSSYNEQFF | TGCGCCAGCACCCCATGGGGGGGGAGCTCCTACAATGAGCAGTTCTTC
TRBJ1-5 | TRBV2 | many | TRBD1 | 17 | CASSTGTDRASNQPQHF | TGTGCCAGCAGTACGGGGACCGACAGGGCGAGCAATCAGCCCCAGCATTTT
TRBJ2-1 | TRBV7-9 | many | . | 13 | CASSLAPGNEQFF | TGTGCCAGCAGCTTAGCTCCGGGAAATGAGCAGTTCTTC
TRBJ2-7 | TRBV10-2 | few | TRBD1 | 15 | CASRVGQGAYEEQYF | TGCGCCAGCAGAGTCGGACAGGGGGCATATGAGGAGCAGTACTTC
TRBJ2-1 | TRBV7-8 | . | . | 13 | CASSLVGGDEQFF | TGTGCCAGCAGCTTAGTAGGTGGGGATGAGCAGTTCTTC
TRBJ1-2 | TRBV27 | many | . | 13 | CATKFGGNYGYTF | TGTGCCACCAAATTCGGGGGCAACTATGGCTACACCTTC
TRBJ1-3 | TRBV28 | . | . | 13 | CASSSLYVNTIYF | TGTGCCAGCAGTTCCCTTTACGTGAACACCATATATTTT
TRBJ2-2 | TRBV27 | . | TRBD1 | 15 | CASSLYRGLHGELFF | TGTGCCAGCAGTTTGTATAGGGGGCTTCACGGGGAGCTGTTTTTT
TRBJ1-2 | TRBV29-1 | . | . | 10 | CSVEQNGYTF | TGCAGCGTTGAACAGAATGGCTACACCTTC
TRBJ2-1 | TRBV5-1 | . | . | 15 | CASSLATSRINEQFF | TGCGCCAGCAGCTTGGCAACTAGCCGTATTAATGAGCAGTTCTTC
TRBJ2-7 | TRBV27 | . | . | 14 | CASSLGPQGGEQYF | TGTGCCAGCAGTTTAGGTCCTCAGGGTGGCGAGCAGTACTTC
TRBJ1-5 | TRBV6-1 | many | . | 15 | CASSEVVSTFRPQHF | TGTGCCAGCAGTGAAGTCGTGAGTACTTTTCGGCCCCAGCATTTT
TRBJ2-2 | TRBV11-2 | . | . | 16 | CASSLDHGSNTGELFF | TGTGCCAGCAGCTTAGATCACGGATCGAACACCGGGGAGCTGTTTTTT
TRBJ2-1 | TRBV12-3/TRBV12-4 | many | . | 13 | CASSLGVYNEQFF | TGTGCCAGCAGCCTCGGGGTTTACAATGAGCAGTTCTTC
TRBJ2-2 | TRBV4-1 | . | TRBD1 | 14 | CASRRDRENGELFF | TGCGCCAGCAGAAGGGACAGGGAGAACGGGGAGCTGTTTTTT
TRBJ2-2 | TRBV20-1 | many | . | 14 | CSAREDGVTGELFF | TGCAGTGCTAGAGAGGACGGTGTTACCGGGGAGCTGTTTTTT
TRBJ2-2 | TRBV3-1 | many | . | 16 | CASSLQSGPNTGELFF | TGTGCCAGCAGCCTTCAATCAGGGCCGAACACCGGGGAGCTGTTTTTT
TRBJ1-2 | TRBV2 | once | . | 13 | CASRGQINYGYTF | TGTGCCAGCCGTGGTCAGATAAACTATGGCTACACCTTC
TRBJ2-5 | TRBV28 | many | . | 14 | CASSFTGTRETQYF | TGTGCCAGCAGTTTTACCGGCACCAGGGAGACCCAGTACTTC
TRBJ2-5 | TRBV4-2 | few | TRBD2 | 14 | CASSQLAGAETQYF | TGTGCCAGCAGCCAACTAGCGGGAGCAGAGACCCAGTACTTC
TRBJ2-3 | TRBV2 | many | . | 16 | CASGGQFHGGTDTQYF | TGTGCCAGCGGCGGACAGTTCCACGGAGGCACAGATACGCAGTATTTT
TRBJ2-5 | TRBV10-3 | . | . | 17 | CAISEVGPLVAEETQYF | TGTGCCATCAGTGAGGTTGGGCCGCTAGTGGCTGAAGAGACCCAGTACTTC